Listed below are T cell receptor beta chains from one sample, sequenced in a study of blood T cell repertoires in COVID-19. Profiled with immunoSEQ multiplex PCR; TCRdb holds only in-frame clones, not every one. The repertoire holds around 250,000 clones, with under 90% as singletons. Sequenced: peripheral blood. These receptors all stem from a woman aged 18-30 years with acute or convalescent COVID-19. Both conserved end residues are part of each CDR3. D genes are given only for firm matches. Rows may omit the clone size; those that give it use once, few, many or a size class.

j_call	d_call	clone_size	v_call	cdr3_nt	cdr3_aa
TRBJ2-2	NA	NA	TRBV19	TGTGCCAGTAGGGGGAGGGGGACTCCCAACACCGGGGAGCTGTTTTTT	CASRGRGTPNTGELFF
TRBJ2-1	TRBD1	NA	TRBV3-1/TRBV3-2	TGTGCCAGCAGCCAAGGGGGAAAGGGACAGCGGATCTTC	CASSQGGKGQRIF
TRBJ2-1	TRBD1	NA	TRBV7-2	TGTGCCAGCAGCTCAGGACAGGGCAACTACAATGAGCAGTTCTTC	CASSSGQGNYNEQFF
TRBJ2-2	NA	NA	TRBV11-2	TGTGCCAGCACCCCGTACACCGGGGAGCTGTTTTTT	CASTPYTGELFF
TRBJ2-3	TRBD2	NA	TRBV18	TGTGCCAGCTCACTATTCAACTTGGGACTAGCGGGAGAAAGAAAGACAGATACGCAGTATTTT	CASSLFNLGLAGERKTDTQYF
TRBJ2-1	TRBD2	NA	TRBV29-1	TGCAGCGTTGAATATTGGGCTAGCGGTAACAATGAGCAGTTCTTC	CSVEYWASGNNEQFF
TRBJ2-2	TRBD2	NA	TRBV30	TGTGCCTGGAGCCCGGGACTAGCGGGACCCGGGGAGCTGTTTTTT	CAWSPGLAGPGELFF
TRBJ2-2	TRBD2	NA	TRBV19	TGTGCCAGTAGTATAGGGCGGGAGGACACCGGGGAGCTGTTTTTT	CASSIGREDTGELFF
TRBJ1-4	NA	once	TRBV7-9	TGTGCCAGCAGCTTACGGGGTCCTTATGAAAAACTGTTTTTT	CASSLRGPYEKLFF
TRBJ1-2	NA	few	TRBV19	TGTGCCAGTAGTAATGCAGGTGTAAGGAGCTACACCTTC	CASSNAGVRSYTF
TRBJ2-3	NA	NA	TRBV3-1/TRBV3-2	TGTGCCAGCAGCCCCAATCTAAGCACAGATACGCAGTATTTT	CASSPNLSTDTQYF
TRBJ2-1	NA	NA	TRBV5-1	TGCGCCAGCAGCTTGTCGGGTAGCATCGACAATGAGCAGTTCTTC	CASSLSGSIDNEQFF
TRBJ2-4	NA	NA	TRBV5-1	TGCGCCAGCGCGCCAGACAAAGCCAAAAACATTCAGTACTTC	CASAPDKAKNIQYF
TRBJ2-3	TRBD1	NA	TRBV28	TGTGCCAGCAGTTCGGGGGACAGGGGCGCAGATACGCAGTATTTT	CASSSGDRGADTQYF
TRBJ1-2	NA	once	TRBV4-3	TGCGCCAGCAGCCAAGCCCTAAACTATGGCTACACCTTC	CASSQALNYGYTF
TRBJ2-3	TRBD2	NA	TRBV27	TGTGCCAGCAGTTCTAGCGGGAGGGGTAGGACAGATACGCAGTATTTT	CASSSSGRGRTDTQYF